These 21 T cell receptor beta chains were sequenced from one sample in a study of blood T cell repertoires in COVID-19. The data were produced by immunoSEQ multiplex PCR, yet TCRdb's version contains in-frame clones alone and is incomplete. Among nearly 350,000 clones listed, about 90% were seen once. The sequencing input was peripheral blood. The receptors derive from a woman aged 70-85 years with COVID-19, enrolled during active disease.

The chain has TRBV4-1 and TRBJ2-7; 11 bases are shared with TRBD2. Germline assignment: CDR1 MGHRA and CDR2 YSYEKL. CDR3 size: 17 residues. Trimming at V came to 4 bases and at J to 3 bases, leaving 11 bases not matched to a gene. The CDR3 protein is CASSRHADGTSGYEQYF. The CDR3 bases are TGCGCCAGCAGCCGGCACGCTGACGGGACTAGCGGCTACGAGCAGTACTTC.

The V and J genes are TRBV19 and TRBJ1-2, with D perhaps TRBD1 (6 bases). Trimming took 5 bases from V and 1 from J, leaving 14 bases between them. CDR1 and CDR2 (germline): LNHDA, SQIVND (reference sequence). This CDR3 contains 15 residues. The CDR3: CASSPWTEHNYGYTF. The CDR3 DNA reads TGTGCCAGTAGTCCTTGGACAGAGCATAACTATGGCTACACCTTC.

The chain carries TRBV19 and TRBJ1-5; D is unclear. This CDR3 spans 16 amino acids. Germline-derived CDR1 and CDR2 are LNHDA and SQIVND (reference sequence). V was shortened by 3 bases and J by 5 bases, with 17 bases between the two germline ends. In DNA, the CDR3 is TGTGCCAGTAGTATCCAGAGGTCCCTAGGCGATCAGCCCCAGCATTTT. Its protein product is CASSIQRSLGDQPQHF.

The CDR3 DNA follows: TGTGCCAGCAGCCCTCCTACAGGGTTTGAGAACACTGAAGCTTTCTTT. Protein product: CASSPPTGFENTEAFF. The V gene is TRBV6-6, the J gene TRBJ1-1; TRBD1 might be the D (6 bases). The ends were cut back, 6 bases at V and 1 base at J, with 18 bases in the middle. CDR3 length equals 16 residues. Germline assignment: CDR1 MNHNY and CDR2 SVGAGI (reference sequence).

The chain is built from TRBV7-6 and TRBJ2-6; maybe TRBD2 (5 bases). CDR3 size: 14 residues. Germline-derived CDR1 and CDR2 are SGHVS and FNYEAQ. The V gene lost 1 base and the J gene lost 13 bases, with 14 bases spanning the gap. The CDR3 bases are TGTGCCAGCAGCTTAGGGCTAGCCTCTTGGGTCCTGACTTTC. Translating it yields CASSLGLASWVLTF.

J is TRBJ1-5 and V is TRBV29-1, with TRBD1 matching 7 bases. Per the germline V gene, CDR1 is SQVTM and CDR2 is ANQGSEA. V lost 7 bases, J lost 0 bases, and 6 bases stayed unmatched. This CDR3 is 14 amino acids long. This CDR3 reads CSAGTADSNQPQHF. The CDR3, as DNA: TGCAGCGCAGGGACAGCTGATAGCAATCAGCCCCAGCATTTT. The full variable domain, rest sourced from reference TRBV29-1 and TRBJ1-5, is SAVISQKPSRDICQRGTSLTIQCQVDSQVTMMFWYRQQPGQSLTLIATANQGSEATYESGFVIDKFPISRPNLTFSTLTVSNMSPEDSSIYLCSAGTADSNQPQHFGDGTRLSIL.

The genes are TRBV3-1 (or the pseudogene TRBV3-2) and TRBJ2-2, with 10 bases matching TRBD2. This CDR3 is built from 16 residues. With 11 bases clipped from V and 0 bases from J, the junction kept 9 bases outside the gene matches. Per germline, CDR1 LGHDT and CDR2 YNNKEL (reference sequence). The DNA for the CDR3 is TGTGCCTTCCTATCCAGCGGGGGGGCGAACACCGGGGAGCTGTTTTTT. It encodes CAFLSSGGANTGELFF.

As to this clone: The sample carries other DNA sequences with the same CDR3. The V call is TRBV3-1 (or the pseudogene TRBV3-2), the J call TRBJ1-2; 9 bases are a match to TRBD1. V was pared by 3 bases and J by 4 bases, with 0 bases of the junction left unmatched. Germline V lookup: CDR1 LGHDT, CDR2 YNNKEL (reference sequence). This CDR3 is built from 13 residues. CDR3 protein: CASSQGQGYGYTF. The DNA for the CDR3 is TGTGCCAGCAGCCAGGGACAGGGCTATGGCTACACCTTC.

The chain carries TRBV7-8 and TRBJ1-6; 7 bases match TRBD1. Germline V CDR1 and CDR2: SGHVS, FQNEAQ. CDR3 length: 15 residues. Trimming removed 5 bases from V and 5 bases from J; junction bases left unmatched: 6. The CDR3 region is CASSGRDSDNSPLHF. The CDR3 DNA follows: TGTGCCAGCAGCGGAAGGGACAGTGATAATTCACCCCTCCACTTT.

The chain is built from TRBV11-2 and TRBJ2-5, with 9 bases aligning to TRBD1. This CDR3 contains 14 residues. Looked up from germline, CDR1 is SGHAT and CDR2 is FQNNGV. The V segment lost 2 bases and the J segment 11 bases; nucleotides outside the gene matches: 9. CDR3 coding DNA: TGTGCCAGCAGCTTAAGACAGGGGGAGAGAGGACAGTACTTC. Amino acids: CASSLRQGERGQYF.

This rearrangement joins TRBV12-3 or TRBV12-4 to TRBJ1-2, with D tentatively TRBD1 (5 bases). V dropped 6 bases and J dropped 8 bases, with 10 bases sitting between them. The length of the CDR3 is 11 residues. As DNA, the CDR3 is TGTGCCAGCAGCCAGGGTTACGGCTACACCTTC. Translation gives CASSQGYGYTF.

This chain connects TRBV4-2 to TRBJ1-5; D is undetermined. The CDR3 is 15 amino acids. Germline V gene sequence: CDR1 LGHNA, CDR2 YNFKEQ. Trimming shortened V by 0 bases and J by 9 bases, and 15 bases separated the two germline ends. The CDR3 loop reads CASSQEVHGGWPQHF. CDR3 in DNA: TGTGCCAGCAGCCAAGAAGTCCACGGTGGTTGGCCCCAGCATTTT.

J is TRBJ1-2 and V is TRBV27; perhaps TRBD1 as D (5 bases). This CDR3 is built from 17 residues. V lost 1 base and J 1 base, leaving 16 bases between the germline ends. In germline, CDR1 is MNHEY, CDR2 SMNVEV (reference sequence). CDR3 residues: CASSLLSGGARNYGYTF. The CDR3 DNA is TGTGCCAGCAGTTTATTATCAGGAGGGGCCCGTAACTATGGCTACACCTTC.

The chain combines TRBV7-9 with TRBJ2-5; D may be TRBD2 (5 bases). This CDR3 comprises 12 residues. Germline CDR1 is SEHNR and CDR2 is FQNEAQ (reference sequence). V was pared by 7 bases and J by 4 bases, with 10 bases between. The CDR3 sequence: CASNPGSETQYF. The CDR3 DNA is TGTGCCAGCAACCCGGGGTCAGAGACCCAGTACTTC.

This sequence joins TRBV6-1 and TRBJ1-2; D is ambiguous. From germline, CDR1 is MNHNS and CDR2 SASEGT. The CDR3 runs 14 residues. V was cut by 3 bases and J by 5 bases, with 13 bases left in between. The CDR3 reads CASSDIGVYYGYTF. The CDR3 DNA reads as TGTGCCAGCAGTGACATCGGAGTTTATTATGGCTACACCTTC.

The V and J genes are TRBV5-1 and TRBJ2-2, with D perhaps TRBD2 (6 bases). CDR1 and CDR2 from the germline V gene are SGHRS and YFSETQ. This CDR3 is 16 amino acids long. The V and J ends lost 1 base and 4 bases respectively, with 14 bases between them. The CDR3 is CASSLMRGEVTGELFF. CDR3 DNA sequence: TGCGCCAGCAGCTTGATGAGAGGGGAGGTCACCGGGGAGCTGTTTTTT.

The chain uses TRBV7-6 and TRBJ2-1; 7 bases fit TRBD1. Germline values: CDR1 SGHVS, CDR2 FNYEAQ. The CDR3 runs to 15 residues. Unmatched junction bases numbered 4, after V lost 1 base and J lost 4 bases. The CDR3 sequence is CASSLEGTVYNEQFF. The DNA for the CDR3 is TGTGCCAGCAGCTTAGAGGGGACAGTTTACAATGAGCAGTTCTTC. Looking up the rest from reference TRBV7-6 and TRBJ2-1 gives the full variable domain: GAGVSQSPRYKVTKRGQDVALRCDPISGHVSLYWYRQALGQGPEFLTYFNYEAQQDKSGLPNDRFSAERPEGSISTLTIQRTEQRDSAMYRCASSLEGTVYNEQFFGPGTRLTVL.

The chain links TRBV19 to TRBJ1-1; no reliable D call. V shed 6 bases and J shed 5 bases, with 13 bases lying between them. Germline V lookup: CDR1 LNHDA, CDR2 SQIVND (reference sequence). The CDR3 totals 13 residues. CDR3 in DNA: TGTGCCAGTAGGCTCGGGGTCGGTACTGAAGCTTTCTTT. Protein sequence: CASRLGVGTEAFF.

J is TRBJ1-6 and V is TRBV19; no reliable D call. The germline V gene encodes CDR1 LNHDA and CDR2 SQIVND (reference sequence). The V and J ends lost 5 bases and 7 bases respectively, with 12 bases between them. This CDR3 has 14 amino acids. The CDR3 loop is CASSFSLGNSPLHF. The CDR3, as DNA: TGTGCCAGTAGTTTCTCACTAGGGAATTCACCCCTCCACTTT.

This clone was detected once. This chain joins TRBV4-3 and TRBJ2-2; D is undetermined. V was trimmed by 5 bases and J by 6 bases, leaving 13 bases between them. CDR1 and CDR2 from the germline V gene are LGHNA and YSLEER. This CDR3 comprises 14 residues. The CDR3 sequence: CASSTHSGSGELFF. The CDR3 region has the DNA TGCGCCAGCAGCACGCACTCCGGGTCCGGGGAGCTGTTTTTT.

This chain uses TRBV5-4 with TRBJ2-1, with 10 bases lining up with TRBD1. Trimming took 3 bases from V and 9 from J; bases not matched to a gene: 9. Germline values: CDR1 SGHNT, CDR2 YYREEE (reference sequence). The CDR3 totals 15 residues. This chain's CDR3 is CASSSSDRGLGEQFF. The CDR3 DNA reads TGTGCCAGCAGCTCCAGCGACAGGGGGCTTGGTGAGCAGTTCTTC.